These T cell receptor beta chains were read from a single sample in a study of cytomegalovirus exposure and HLA in healthy donors. The repertoire was sequenced with immunoSEQ multiplex PCR; TCRdb's copy has only in-frame clones and lacks some. The data show about 120,000 clones, with 60% to 80% seen just once and roughly 7% held by the top ten. The material sequenced was PBMCs. The receptors shown here come from a male donor in good health and CMV-seronegative. CDR3s include the opening cysteine and the closing phenylalanine or tryptophan. The order of the fields is J gene, V gene, clone size, D gene, CDR3 DNA, CDR3 protein. The D gene is left open where the match is weak. The size of a clone is reported for some rows only, either as once, few or many, or as a class for expanded clones.

J: TRBJ2-7
V: TRBV27
size: .
D: .
DNA: TGTGCCAGCAGTATGGAGGCTCGATCCTACGAGCAGTACTTC
CDR3: CASSMEARSYEQYF

J: TRBJ2-7
V: TRBV30
size: .
D: TRBD1
DNA: TGTGCCTGGAGTTCTCAGGGGACAGGGGGCGAGCAGTACTTC
CDR3: CAWSSQGTGGEQYF

J: TRBJ1-2
V: TRBV28
size: .
D: .
DNA: TGTGCCAGCAGCTATGGGGCAGGGGCTAACTATGGCTACACCTTC
CDR3: CASSYGAGANYGYTF

J: TRBJ1-3
V: TRBV5-1
size: few
D: .
DNA: TGCGCCAGCAGCTTGGCAGGAGGCTCTGGAAACACCATATATTTT
CDR3: CASSLAGGSGNTIYF

J: TRBJ1-2
V: TRBV6-5
size: .
D: .
DNA: TGTGCCAGCACCCCCGGCAGGGAAAGGGGCTACACCTTC
CDR3: CASTPGRERGYTF

J: TRBJ2-2
V: TRBV28
size: once
D: .
DNA: TGTGCCAGCAGTTTGGAGCCCCTACTTAGGGTGGGAGCGAACACCGGGGAGCTGTTTTTT
CDR3: CASSLEPLLRVGANTGELFF

J: TRBJ2-2
V: TRBV5-1
size: .
D: TRBD2
DNA: TGCGCCAGCAGCTTCTCCGGGACTAGCGGGACCGGGGAGCTGTTTTTT
CDR3: CASSFSGTSGTGELFF

J: TRBJ2-1
V: TRBV28
size: .
D: .
DNA: TGTGCCAGCAGTTCGCTTGGACTTCAACTCCCGGGATTCAATGAGCAGTTCTTC
CDR3: CASSSLGLQLPGFNEQFF

J: TRBJ1-3
V: TRBV29-1
size: .
D: TRBD1
DNA: TGCAGCGTCCTGGTGACAGGGGCTGGAAACACCATATATTTT
CDR3: CSVLVTGAGNTIYF

J: TRBJ2-1
V: TRBV28
size: .
D: .
DNA: TGTGCCAGCAGCGGTACCTCCCGACCGGGGAGAGGCTACAATGAGCAGTTCTTC
CDR3: CASSGTSRPGRGYNEQFF

J: TRBJ2-1
V: TRBV6-1
size: .
D: .
DNA: TGTGCCAGCATTTACGAGTACAATGAGCAGTTCTTC
CDR3: CASIYEYNEQFF

J: TRBJ1-4
V: TRBV5-8
size: once
D: TRBD1
DNA: TGTGCCAGCAGCTTGGGAGAAAGGGGGCCTAATGAAAAACTGTTTTTT
CDR3: CASSLGERGPNEKLFF

J: TRBJ2-7
V: TRBV27
size: few
D: TRBD2
DNA: TGTGCCAGCAGTTTATCGAAGGGGACTAAATCCTACGAGCAGTACTTC
CDR3: CASSLSKGTKSYEQYF

J: TRBJ2-7
V: TRBV30
size: .
D: .
DNA: TGTGCCTGGAGTGTACCGGGGTACGAGCAGTACTTC
CDR3: CAWSVPGYEQYF

J: TRBJ2-5
V: TRBV18
size: .
D: .
DNA: TGTGCCAGCTCACCACGACAGGAAGAGACCCAGTACTTC
CDR3: CASSPRQEETQYF

J: TRBJ2-2
V: TRBV27
size: .
D: TRBD2
DNA: TGTGCCAGCAGTTCCCGACTAGCGGGAGAGGAGCTGTTTTTT
CDR3: CASSSRLAGEELFF

J: TRBJ2-1
V: TRBV19
size: .
D: TRBD1
DNA: TGTGCCAGTAGTATTTCGACAGGGCCCTACAATGAGCAGTTCTTC
CDR3: CASSISTGPYNEQFF